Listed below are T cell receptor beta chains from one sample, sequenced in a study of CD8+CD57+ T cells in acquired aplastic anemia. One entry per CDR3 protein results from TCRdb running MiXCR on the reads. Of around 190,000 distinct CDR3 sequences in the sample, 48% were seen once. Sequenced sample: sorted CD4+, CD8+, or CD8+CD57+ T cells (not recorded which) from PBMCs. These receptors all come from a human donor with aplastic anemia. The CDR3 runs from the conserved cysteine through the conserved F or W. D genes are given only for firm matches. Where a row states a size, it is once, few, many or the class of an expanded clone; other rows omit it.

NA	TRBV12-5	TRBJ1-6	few	CASGLGQGPSYNSPLHF	TGTGCTAGTGGTTTGGGGCAGGGTCCCTCCTATAATTCACCCCTCCACTTT
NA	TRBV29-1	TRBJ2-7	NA	CSVDPGRGAFEQYF	TGCAGCGTCGACCCGGGAAGAGGGGCATTCGAGCAGTACTTC
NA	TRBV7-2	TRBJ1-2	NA	CTSSPGAGKNYGYTF	TGTACCAGCAGCCCTGGGGCAGGGAAGAACTATGGCTACACCTTC
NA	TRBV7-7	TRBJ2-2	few	CASSLGTSGELFF	TGTGCTAGCAGTTTAGGGACCAGCGGGGAGCTGTTTTTT
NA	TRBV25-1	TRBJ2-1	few	CASSELPSDGNEQFF	TGTGCCAGCAGTGAATTGCCTAGCGATGGGAATGAGCAGTTCTTC
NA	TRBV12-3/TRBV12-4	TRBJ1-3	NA	CASSQTGRGNTIYF	TGTGCCAGCAGTCAAACCGGACGGGGAAACACCATATATTTT
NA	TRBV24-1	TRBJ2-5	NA	CATSDPVAAEETQYF	TGTGCCACCAGTGACCCCGTTGCGGCAGAAGAGACCCAGTACTTC
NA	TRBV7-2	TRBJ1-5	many	CASSFSRNQPQHF	TGTGCCAGCAGCTTCTCGCGCAATCAGCCCCAGCATTTT
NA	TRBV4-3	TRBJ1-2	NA	CASSQDEGGLDGYTF	TGCGCCAGCAGCCAAGATGAAGGAGGATTGGATGGCTACACCTTC
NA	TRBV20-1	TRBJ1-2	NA	CSQNSYGYTF	TGCAGTCAAAACTCCTATGGCTACACCTTC
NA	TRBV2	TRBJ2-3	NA	CASSEVLHTQYF	TGTGCCAGCAGTGAAGTTCTGCATACGCAGTATTTT
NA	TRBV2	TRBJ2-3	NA	CASSESTVGDTQYF	TGTGCCAGCAGTGAAAGTACTGTCGGCGATACGCAGTATTTT
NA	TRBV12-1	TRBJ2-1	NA	CASSPHAGTKDEQFF	TGTGCCAGCAGCCCACACGCCGGGACAAAGGATGAGCAGTTCTTC
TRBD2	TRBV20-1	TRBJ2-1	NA	CSVPGGRKEQFF	TGCAGTGTGCCGGGGGGGCGTAAAGAGCAGTTCTTC